The 28 T cell receptor beta chains presented below share a single source sample, sequenced in a study of T cell changes during pregnancy in multiple sclerosis. The protocol was immunoSEQ multiplex PCR, while the TCRdb copy is restricted to in-frame clones and leaves out a portion. Among 55,000 to 75,000 clones listed, 91% were seen once. Specimen: peripheral blood, collected in the third trimester of pregnancy. The receptors were gathered from a female donor in good health, enrolled as a control in a pregnancy study.

The chain couples TRBV2 to TRBJ2-5; TRBD1 agrees at 11 bases. The V and J ends lost 6 bases and 5 bases, in that order; junction bases with no gene match: 11. This CDR3 has 16 amino acids. Germline CDR1 SNHLY, CDR2 FYNNEI. The CDR3 bases are TGTGCCAGCAGGCCGGGACAGGGGGTTCTTCGGGAGACCCAGTACTTC. Amino acid sequence: CASRPGQGVLRETQYF.

This chain links TRBV6-6 with TRBJ1-1, with a possible D match to TRBD1 (6 bases). From germline, CDR1 is MNHNY and CDR2 SVGAGI (reference sequence). Trimming took off 6 bases at V and 5 bases at J, with 10 bases between the two ends. The length of the CDR3 is 12 residues. CDR3 nucleotides: TGTGCCAGCAGCGAGGGGACAACTGAAGCTTTCTTT. This translates into CASSEGTTEAFF.

The chain couples TRBV5-6 to TRBJ1-4; D is possibly TRBD1 (6 bases). V was shortened by 1 base and J by 8 bases, with 18 bases between the two germline ends. Germline lookup yields CDR1 SGHDT and CDR2 YYEEEE. CDR3 length equals 16 residues. The CDR3 region has the DNA TGTGCCAGCAGCTTGTTTTCCCCGGGCCAGGGGGAAAAACTGTTTTTT. This translates into CASSLFSPGQGEKLFF.

This chain uses TRBV28 with TRBJ1-2, with 7 bases that match TRBD1. The CDR3 is made up of 15 amino acids. Germline assignment: CDR1 MDHEN and CDR2 SYDVKM. Trimming at V came to 8 bases and at J to 0 bases, leaving 9 bases not matched to a gene. The DNA for the CDR3 is TGTGCCAGCGGGGAACGGACAGGAACTAACTATGGCTACACCTTC. Its protein is CASGERTGTNYGYTF.

There are a few counts of this clone. The rearrangement joins TRBV4-1 to TRBJ1-1; TRBD1 might be the D (5 bases). Germline CDR1 MGHRA, CDR2 YSYEKL. V lost 8 bases and J 1 base, leaving 11 bases between the germline ends. The CDR3 spans 13 residues. Here the CDR3 reads CASARGENTEAFF. The CDR3 DNA reads as TGCGCCAGCGCTAGGGGTGAGAACACTGAAGCTTTCTTT.

J is TRBJ2-7 and V is TRBV19, with TRBD2 identical over 9 bases. The germline CDR1 and CDR2 sequences are LNHDA and SQIVND (reference sequence). V shed 7 bases, J shed 3 bases, and the junction held 10 bases outside the gene matches. CDR3 length: 15 residues. The CDR3 reads CASKRLAGGDYEQYF. The CDR3 coding sequence is TGTGCCAGTAAGAGGTTGGCGGGAGGGGACTACGAGCAGTACTTC.

The V and J genes are TRBV7-8 and TRBJ2-7; no clear D gene. CDR1 and CDR2 from the germline V gene are SGHVS and FQNEAQ. This CDR3 comprises 15 residues. Trimming shortened V by 7 bases and J by 2 bases, and 18 bases separated the two germline ends. This CDR3 is CASTPLSISTYEQYF. The CDR3 DNA reads as TGTGCCAGCACACCCCTTAGCATTTCTACCTACGAGCAGTACTTC.

The gene calls are TRBV27 and TRBJ2-5; D call uncertain. Trimming cost V 7 bases and J 5 bases, with 14 bases left between them. Germline CDR1 is MNHEY and CDR2 is SMNVEV (reference sequence). This CDR3 comprises 13 residues. The CDR3 DNA reads as TGTGCCAGCAAGTCGCGCCTTCGGGAGACCCAGTACTTC. Its translation: CASKSRLRETQYF.

This clone has just one count. The rearrangement uses TRBV27 and TRBJ2-1, with TRBD2 identical over 8 bases. V trimming: 3 bases; J trimming: 5 bases; junction bases outside the gene matches: 12. Germline-derived CDR1 and CDR2 are MNHEY and SMNVEV (reference sequence). CDR3 length equals 17 residues. The CDR3 reads CASSFLGPGGLNNEQFF. CDR3 nucleotides: TGTGCCAGCAGTTTTCTGGGCCCGGGGGGGCTGAACAATGAGCAGTTCTTC.

The rearrangement links TRBV19 to TRBJ2-3; 8 positions agree with TRBD2. Germline CDR1 LNHDA, CDR2 SQIVND (reference sequence). The CDR3 extends over 15 amino acids. J lost 2 bases, V lost 1 base, and 2 bases had no gene match. The CDR3 nucleotides are TGTGCCAGTAGTATAGTAGCGGGGATCACAGATACGCAGTATTTT. Amino acids: CASSIVAGITDTQYF. Combining the CDR3 with reference TRBV19 and TRBJ2-3 gives the whole variable domain DGGITQSPKYLFRKEGQNVTLSCEQNLNHDAMYWYRQDPGQGLRLIYYSQIVNDFQKGDIAEGYSVSREKKESFPLTVTSAQKNPTAFYLCASSIVAGITDTQYFGPGTRLTVL.

This chain connects TRBV28 to TRBJ2-1, with 15 bases matching TRBD2. After removal of 3 bases from V and 7 bases from J, the junction contained 4 bases not matched to a gene. Germline CDR1 reads MDHEN; CDR2 reads SYDVKM. The CDR3 runs 16 residues. The CDR3 DNA reads TGTGCCAGCAGTTTCTCGGGGACTAGCGGGAGGAATGAGCAGTTCTTC. This gives the protein CASSFSGTSGRNEQFF. Full variable domain (outside the CDR3, taken from reference TRBV28 and TRBJ2-1): DVKVTQSSRYLVKRTGEKVFLECVQDMDHENMFWYRQDPGLGLRLIYFSYDVKMKEKGDIPEGYSVSREKKERFSLILESASTNQTSMYLCASSFSGTSGRNEQFFGPGTRLTVL.

Comments on this clone: The junction and the germline gene differ at one end; a read error may be behind it. The chain joins TRBV7-6 to TRBJ2-7; 16 bases fit TRBD2. This CDR3 comprises 14 residues. The germline V gene has CDR1 SGHVS and CDR2 FNYEAQ. The CDR3 DNA is TGTGCCAGCAGCGCGTGGGGACTAGCGGGAGGGATAGACTTC. Protein product: CASSAWGLAGGIDF.

CDR3: CASSPLAGGYYEQYF. The CDR3 region has the DNA TGTGCCAGTAGCCCACTAGCGGGCGGCTACTACGAGCAGTACTTC. J is TRBJ2-7 and V is TRBV19; 9 bases are shared with TRBD2. This CDR3 spans 15 amino acids. Germline V gives CDR1 LNHDA, CDR2 SQIVND (reference sequence). The J segment lost 3 bases and the V segment lost 6 bases, leaving 9 bases of the junction unmatched.

The chain is built from TRBV19 and TRBJ1-5; 7 nucleotides match TRBD1. Per the germline V gene, CDR1 is LNHDA and CDR2 is SQIVND (reference sequence). The CDR3 covers 15 residues. Trimming removed 6 bases from V and 7 bases from J; junction bases left unmatched: 12. CDR3: CASSSGADRSQPQHF. Here the CDR3 DNA reads TGTGCCAGTAGCTCGGGGGCGGACAGGAGCCAGCCCCAGCATTTT.

This chain connects TRBV7-8 to TRBJ1-1; no reliable D call. Germline V gene lookup returns CDR1 SGHVS and CDR2 FQNEAQ. The CDR3 loop spans 12 amino acids. V dropped 5 bases and J dropped 4 bases, with 8 bases sitting between them. Here the CDR3 reads CASSRRGTEAFF. DNA for the CDR3: TGTGCCAGCAGCAGGAGAGGCACTGAAGCTTTCTTT.

This chain links TRBV5-1 with TRBJ2-7; TRBD2 agrees at 8 bases. The V and J ends lost 4 bases and 3 bases, in that order; junction bases with no gene match: 12. CDR1 and CDR2 from the germline V gene are SGHRS and YFSETQ. The CDR3 totals 16 residues. CDR3 sequence: CASSTSGTSSSYEQYF. CDR3 in DNA: TGCGCCAGCAGCACCTCCGGGACTAGTTCGAGCTACGAGCAGTACTTC. Filled out from reference TRBV5-1 and TRBJ2-7, the complete variable domain reads KAGVTQTPRYLIKTRGQQVTLSCSPISGHRSVSWYQQTPGQGLQFLFEYFSETQRNKGNFPGRFSGRQFSNSRSEMNVSTLELGDSALYLCASSTSGTSSSYEQYFGPGTRLTVT.

The table lists this clone with a count of one. V usage is TRBV7-9 and J usage is TRBJ1-2; D unclear. Trimming pared 5 bases from V and 3 bases from J, leaving 22 bases between. CDR3 size: 17 residues. Germline V lookup: CDR1 SEHNR, CDR2 FQNEAQ (reference sequence). The CDR3 DNA reads TGTGCCAGCAGCCTCCACGCGCTCCTACGCCGGGACTATGGCTACACCTTC. Amino acid sequence: CASSLHALLRRDYGYTF.

V is TRBV4-1 and J is TRBJ1-5; D possibly corresponds to TRBD1 (5 bases). Trimming cost V 4 bases and J 3 bases, with 19 bases left between them. Germline V gene data show CDR1 as MGHRA and CDR2 as YSYEKL. The CDR3 sequence is 17 residues long. Here the CDR3 reads CASSPRDFKPHNQPQHF. CDR3 DNA: TGCGCCAGCAGCCCCCGGGACTTCAAACCCCACAATCAGCCCCAGCATTTT.

The chain uses TRBV5-8 and TRBJ2-6; the D is unclear. V was trimmed by 1 base and J by 4 bases, leaving 3 bases between them. Germline-derived CDR1 and CDR2 are SGHTS and YDEGEE. This CDR3 comprises 13 residues. The CDR3 sequence: CASSLPGANVLTF. For the CDR3, the DNA is TGTGCCAGCAGCTTGCCGGGGGCCAACGTCCTGACTTTC. Complete variable domain (other parts from reference TRBV5-8 and TRBJ2-6): EAGVTQSPTHLIKTRGQQATLRCSPISGHTSVYWYQQALGLGLQFLLWYDEGEERNRGNFPPRFSGRQFPNYSSELNVNALELEDSALYLCASSLPGANVLTFGAGSRLTVL.

V usage is TRBV6-5 and J usage is TRBJ2-5; D is ambiguous. This CDR3 is 14 amino acids long. CDR1 and CDR2 (germline): MNHEY, SVGAGI. Trimming took off 2 bases at V and 4 bases at J, with 11 bases between the two ends. The CDR3 spells CASSYGRFGETQYF. The CDR3 region has the DNA TGTGCCAGCAGTTACGGCAGGTTCGGAGAGACCCAGTACTTC.

This sequence joins TRBV28 and TRBJ2-7; TRBD2 matches 10 bases. Per germline, CDR1 MDHEN and CDR2 SYDVKM. CDR3 length: 15 amino acids. Trimming at V came to 5 bases and at J to 10 bases, leaving 14 bases not matched to a gene. CDR3 protein: CASSQPVKAGGRQYF. For the CDR3, the DNA is TGTGCCAGCAGTCAGCCCGTTAAAGCGGGAGGGCGTCAGTACTTC. Based on the CDR3 plus reference TRBV28 and TRBJ2-7, the full variable domain is DVKVTQSSRYLVKRTGEKVFLECVQDMDHENMFWYRQDPGLGLRLIYFSYDVKMKEKGDIPEGYSVSREKKERFSLILESASTNQTSMYLCASSQPVKAGGRQYFGPGTRLTVT.

The chain joins TRBV18 to TRBJ2-5; D is unclear. With 6 bases removed from V and 0 bases from J, the gap between germline ends came to 5 bases. Germline V lookup: CDR1 KGHSH, CDR2 LQKENI. The CDR3 runs 12 residues. CDR3 DNA sequence: TGTGCCAGCTCCCCTAACCAAGAGACCCAGTACTTC. It specifies CASSPNQETQYF.

The chain joins TRBV18 to TRBJ2-7; 7 bases are a match to TRBD1. CDR3 length: 15 amino acids. Germline V gene data show CDR1 as KGHSH and CDR2 as LQKENI. J lost 3 bases, V lost 3 bases, and 8 bases had no gene match. As DNA, the CDR3 is TGTGCCAGCTCACCGCCGGGACAGAGCCACTACGAGCAGTACTTC. This translates into CASSPPGQSHYEQYF.

This clone was picked up one time. V gene TRBV20-1 combines with J gene TRBJ1-2; tentatively, D is TRBD1 (5 bases). Germline V CDR1 and CDR2: DFQATT, SNEGSKA (reference sequence). V was cut by 6 bases and J by 6 bases, with 8 bases left in between. The CDR3 runs 10 residues. The CDR3 is CSAGQNGYTF. The CDR3 DNA follows: TGCAGTGCGGGGCAGAATGGCTACACCTTC.

The chain couples TRBV6-6 to TRBJ2-3; D perhaps matches TRBD1 (5 bases). This CDR3 spans 16 amino acids. Deletions cut 2 bases from V and 1 base from J, with 13 bases between. From germline, CDR1 is MNHNY and CDR2 SVGAGI (reference sequence). CDR3 sequence (DNA): TGTGCCAGCAGTTACACCCCGGGCAGGGGCACAGATACGCAGTATTTT. Protein sequence: CASSYTPGRGTDTQYF.

The chain uses TRBV5-5 and TRBJ2-1, with 10 bases lining up with TRBD2. The V segment lost 0 bases and the J segment 7 bases; nucleotides outside the gene matches: 4. Germline CDR1 is SGHKS and CDR2 is YYEKEE (reference sequence). CDR3 length equals 15 residues. The CDR3 loop reads CASSLERGGGNEQFF. The CDR3 coding sequence is TGTGCCAGCAGCTTGGAGCGGGGGGGCGGGAATGAGCAGTTCTTC.

The chain links TRBV2 to TRBJ1-1; 11 nucleotides agree with TRBD1. CDR1 and CDR2 from the germline V gene are SNHLY and FYNNEI. The CDR3 has 16 residues. J lost 1 base, V lost 6 bases, and 7 bases had no gene match. The CDR3 loop reads CASSADRGRGNTEAFF. Here the CDR3 DNA reads TGTGCCAGCAGCGCGGACAGGGGGCGAGGGAACACTGAAGCTTTCTTT. Full variable domain (rest looked up from reference TRBV2 and TRBJ1-1): EPEVTQTPSHQVTQMGQEVILRCVPISNHLYFYWYRQILGQKVEFLVSFYNNEISEKSEIFDDQFSVERPDGSNFTLKIRSTKLEDSAMYFCASSADRGRGNTEAFFGQGTRLTVV.

This chain connects TRBV7-3 to TRBJ2-1; D is undetermined. The germline CDR1 and CDR2 sequences are SGHTA and FQGTGA. The germline V and J ends were trimmed by 7 bases and 9 bases, with 19 bases remaining between them. The CDR3 is made up of 14 amino acids. The CDR3 sequence: CASTHQPSSFEQFF. The CDR3 DNA is TGTGCCAGCACCCATCAACCATCGAGCTTTGAGCAGTTCTTC. Complete variable domain (other parts from reference TRBV7-3 and TRBJ2-1): GAGVSQTPSNKVTEKGKYVELRCDPISGHTALYWYRQSLGQGPEFLIYFQGTGAADDSGLPNDRFFAVRPEGSVSTLKIQRTERGDSAVYLCASTHQPSSFEQFFGPGTRLTVL.